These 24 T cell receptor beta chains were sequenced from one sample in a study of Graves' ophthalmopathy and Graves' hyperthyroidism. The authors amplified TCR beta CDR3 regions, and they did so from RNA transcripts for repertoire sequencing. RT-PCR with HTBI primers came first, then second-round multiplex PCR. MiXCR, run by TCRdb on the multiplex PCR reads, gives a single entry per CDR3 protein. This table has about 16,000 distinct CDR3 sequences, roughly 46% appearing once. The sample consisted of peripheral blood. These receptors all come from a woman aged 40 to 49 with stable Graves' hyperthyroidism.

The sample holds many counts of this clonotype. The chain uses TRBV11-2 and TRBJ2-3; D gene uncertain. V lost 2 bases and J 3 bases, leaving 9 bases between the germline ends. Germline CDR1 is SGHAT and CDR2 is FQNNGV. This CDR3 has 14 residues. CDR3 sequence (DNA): TGTGCCAGCAGCTTACGAGATAGTACAGATACGCAGTATTTT. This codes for CASSLRDSTDTQYF. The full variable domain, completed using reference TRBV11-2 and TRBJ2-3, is EAGVAQSPRYKIIEKRQSVAFWCNPISGHATLYWYQQILGQGPKLLIQFQNNGVVDDSQLPKDRFSAERLKGVDSTLKIQPAKLEDSAVYLCASSLRDSTDTQYFGPGTRLTVL.

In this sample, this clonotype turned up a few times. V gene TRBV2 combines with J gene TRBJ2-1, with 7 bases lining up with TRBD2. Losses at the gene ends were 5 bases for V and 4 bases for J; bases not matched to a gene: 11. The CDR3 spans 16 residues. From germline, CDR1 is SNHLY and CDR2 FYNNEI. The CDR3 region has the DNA TGTGCCAGCAGTTTAGCGGGCCCTAGCGTTTACAATGAGCAGTTCTTC. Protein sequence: CASSLAGPSVYNEQFF.

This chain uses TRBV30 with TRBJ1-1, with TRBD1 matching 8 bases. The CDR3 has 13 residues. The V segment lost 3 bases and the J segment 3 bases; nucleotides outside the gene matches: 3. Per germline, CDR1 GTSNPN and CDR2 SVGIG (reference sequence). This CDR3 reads CAWRSGGDTEAFF. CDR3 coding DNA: TGTGCCTGGAGGTCAGGGGGCGACACTGAAGCTTTCTTT.

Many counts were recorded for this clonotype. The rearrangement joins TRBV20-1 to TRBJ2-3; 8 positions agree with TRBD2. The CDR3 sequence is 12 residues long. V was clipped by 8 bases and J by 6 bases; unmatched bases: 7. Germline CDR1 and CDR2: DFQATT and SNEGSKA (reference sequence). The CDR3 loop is CSPGGGRDTQYF. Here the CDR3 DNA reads TGCAGTCCCGGGGGGGGGCGGGATACGCAGTATTTT.

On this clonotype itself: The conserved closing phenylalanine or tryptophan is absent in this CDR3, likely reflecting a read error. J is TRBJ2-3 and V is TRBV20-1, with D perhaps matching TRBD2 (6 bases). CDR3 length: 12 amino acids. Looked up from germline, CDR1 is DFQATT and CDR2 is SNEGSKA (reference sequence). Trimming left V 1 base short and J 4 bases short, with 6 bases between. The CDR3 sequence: CSARGLADTQYI. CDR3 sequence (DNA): TGCAGTGCTAGAGGACTAGCAGATACGCAGTATATT.

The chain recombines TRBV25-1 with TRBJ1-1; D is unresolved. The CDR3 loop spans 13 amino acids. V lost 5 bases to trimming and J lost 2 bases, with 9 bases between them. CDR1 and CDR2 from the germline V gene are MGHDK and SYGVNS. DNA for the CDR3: TGTGCCAGCAGTAAGGGCGCTAACACTGAAGCTTTCTTT. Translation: CASSKGANTEAFF.

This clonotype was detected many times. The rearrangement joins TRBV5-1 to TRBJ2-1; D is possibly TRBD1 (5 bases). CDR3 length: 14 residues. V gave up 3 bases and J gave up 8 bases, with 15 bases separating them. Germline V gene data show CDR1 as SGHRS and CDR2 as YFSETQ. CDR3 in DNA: TGCGCCAGCAGCTCAACACAGGAGTTCGATGAGCAGTTCTTC. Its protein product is CASSSTQEFDEQFF.

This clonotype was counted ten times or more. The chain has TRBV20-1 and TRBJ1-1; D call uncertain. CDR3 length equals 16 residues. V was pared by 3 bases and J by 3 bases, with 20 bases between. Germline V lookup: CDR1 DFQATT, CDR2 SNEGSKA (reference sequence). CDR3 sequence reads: CSARERSSRHYTEAFF. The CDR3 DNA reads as TGCAGTGCTAGGGAACGATCGTCCCGACACTACACTGAAGCTTTCTTT.

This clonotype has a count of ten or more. The chain's CDR3 is CASSMDSANQPQHF. The CDR3 DNA is TGTGCCAGTAGTATGGACAGCGCTAATCAGCCCCAGCATTTT. The J gene is TRBJ1-5, the V gene TRBV19; D might be TRBD1 (6 bases). V shed 3 bases and J shed 4 bases, with 10 bases lying between them. This CDR3 is 14 amino acids long. Germline CDR1 reads LNHDA; CDR2 reads SQIVND (reference sequence).

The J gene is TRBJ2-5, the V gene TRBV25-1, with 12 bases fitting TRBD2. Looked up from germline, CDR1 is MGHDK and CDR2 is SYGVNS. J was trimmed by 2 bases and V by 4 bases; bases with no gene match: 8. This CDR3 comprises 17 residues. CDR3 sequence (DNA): TGTGCCAGCAGTGGGGGGCGGACTAGCGGGAAACAAGAGACCCAGTACTTC. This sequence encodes CASSGGRTSGKQETQYF.

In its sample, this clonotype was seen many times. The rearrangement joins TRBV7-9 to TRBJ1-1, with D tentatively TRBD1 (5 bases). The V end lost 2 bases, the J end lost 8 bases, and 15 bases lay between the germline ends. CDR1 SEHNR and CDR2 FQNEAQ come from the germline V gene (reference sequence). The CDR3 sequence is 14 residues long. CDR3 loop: CASSLTGTPGEAFF. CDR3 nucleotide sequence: TGTGCCAGCAGCTTAACGGGGACCCCCGGGGAAGCTTTCTTT.

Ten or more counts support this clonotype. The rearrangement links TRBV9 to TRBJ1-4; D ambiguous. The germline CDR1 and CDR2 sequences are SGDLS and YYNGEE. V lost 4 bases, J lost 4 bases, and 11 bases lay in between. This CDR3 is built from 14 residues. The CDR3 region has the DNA TGTGCCAGCAGCCCCGGCGGAATTAATGAAAAACTGTTTTTT. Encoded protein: CASSPGGINEKLFF.

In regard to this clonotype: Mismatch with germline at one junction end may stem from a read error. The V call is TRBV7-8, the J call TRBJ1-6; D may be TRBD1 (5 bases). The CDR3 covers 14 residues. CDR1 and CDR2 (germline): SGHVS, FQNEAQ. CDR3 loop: CASSLNPGGSPLHF. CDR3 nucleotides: TGCGCCAGCAGCCTTAATCCGGGGGGATCACCCCTCCACTTT.

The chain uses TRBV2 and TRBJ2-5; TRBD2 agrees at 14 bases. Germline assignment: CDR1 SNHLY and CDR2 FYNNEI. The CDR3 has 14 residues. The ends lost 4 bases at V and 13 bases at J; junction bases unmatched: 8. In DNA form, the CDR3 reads TGTGCCAGCAGTGGGTCCGGGACTAGCGGGAGCGCGTACTTC. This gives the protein CASSGSGTSGSAYF.

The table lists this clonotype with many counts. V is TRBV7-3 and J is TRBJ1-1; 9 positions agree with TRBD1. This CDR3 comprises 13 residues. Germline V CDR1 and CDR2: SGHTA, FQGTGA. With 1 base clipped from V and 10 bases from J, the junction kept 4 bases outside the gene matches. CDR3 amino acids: CASSLRDRDPAFF. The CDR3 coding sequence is TGTGCCAGCAGCTTAAGGGACAGGGATCCAGCTTTCTTT.

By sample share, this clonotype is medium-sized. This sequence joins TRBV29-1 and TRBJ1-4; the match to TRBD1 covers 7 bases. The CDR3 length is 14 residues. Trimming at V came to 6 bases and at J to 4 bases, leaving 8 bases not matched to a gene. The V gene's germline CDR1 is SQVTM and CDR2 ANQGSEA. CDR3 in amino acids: CSVHSGTVNEKLFF. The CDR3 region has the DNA TGCAGCGTACATTCCGGGACAGTTAATGAAAAACTGTTTTTT.

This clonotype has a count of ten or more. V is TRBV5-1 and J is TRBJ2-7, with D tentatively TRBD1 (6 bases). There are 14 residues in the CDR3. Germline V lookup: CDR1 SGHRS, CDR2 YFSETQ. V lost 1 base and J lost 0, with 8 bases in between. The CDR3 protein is CASSLRTDSYEQYF. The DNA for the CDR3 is TGCGCCAGCAGCTTGAGGACAGACTCCTACGAGCAGTACTTC.

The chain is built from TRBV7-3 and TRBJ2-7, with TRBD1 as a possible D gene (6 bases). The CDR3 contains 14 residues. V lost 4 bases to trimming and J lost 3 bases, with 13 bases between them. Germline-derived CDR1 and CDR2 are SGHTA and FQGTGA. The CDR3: CASSSLPGHYEQYF. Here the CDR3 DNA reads TGTGCCAGCAGCTCACTTCCGGGACACTACGAGCAGTACTTC.

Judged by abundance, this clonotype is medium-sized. As DNA, the CDR3 is TGTGCCAGCCTACGGGACAGGATTACAGATACGCAGTATTTT. This encodes CASLRDRITDTQYF. The V call is TRBV2, the J call TRBJ2-3; 8 nucleotides agree with TRBD1. This CDR3 contains 14 residues. Germline trimming cut 8 bases from V and 3 bases from J; bases unmatched to any gene: 7. CDR1 and CDR2 from the germline V gene are SNHLY and FYNNEI.

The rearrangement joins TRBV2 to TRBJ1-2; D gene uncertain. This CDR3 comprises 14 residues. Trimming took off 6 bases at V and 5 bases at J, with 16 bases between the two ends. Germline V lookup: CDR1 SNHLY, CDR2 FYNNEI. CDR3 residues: CASRELISIYGYTF. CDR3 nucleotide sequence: TGTGCCAGCAGGGAGCTGATATCAATTTATGGCTACACCTTC.

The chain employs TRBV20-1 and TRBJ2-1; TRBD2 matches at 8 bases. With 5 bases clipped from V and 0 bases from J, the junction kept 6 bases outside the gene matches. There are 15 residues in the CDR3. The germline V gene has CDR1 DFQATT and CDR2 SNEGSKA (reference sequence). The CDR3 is CSAYGGGTSYNEQFF. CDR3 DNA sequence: TGCAGTGCTTACGGGGGGGGGACCTCCTACAATGAGCAGTTCTTC.

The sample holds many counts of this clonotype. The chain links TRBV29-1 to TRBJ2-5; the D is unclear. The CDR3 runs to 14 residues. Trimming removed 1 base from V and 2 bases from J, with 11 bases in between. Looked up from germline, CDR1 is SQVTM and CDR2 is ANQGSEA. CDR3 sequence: CSVEGSVVQETQYF. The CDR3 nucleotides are TGCAGCGTTGAAGGTTCGGTTGTTCAAGAGACCCAGTACTTC.

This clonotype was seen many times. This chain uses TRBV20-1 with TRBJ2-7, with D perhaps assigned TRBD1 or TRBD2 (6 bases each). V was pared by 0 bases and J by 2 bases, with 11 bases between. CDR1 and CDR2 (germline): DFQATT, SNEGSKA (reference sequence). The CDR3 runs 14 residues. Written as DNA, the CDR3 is TGCAGTGCTAGAGATCTGGAGGGGGCCTACGAGCAGTACTTC. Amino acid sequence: CSARDLEGAYEQYF.

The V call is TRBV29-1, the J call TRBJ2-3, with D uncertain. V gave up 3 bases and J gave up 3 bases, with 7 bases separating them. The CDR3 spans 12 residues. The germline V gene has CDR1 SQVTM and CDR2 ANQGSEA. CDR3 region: CSVDAQTDTQYF. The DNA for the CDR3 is TGCAGCGTTGATGCGCAGACAGATACGCAGTATTTT.